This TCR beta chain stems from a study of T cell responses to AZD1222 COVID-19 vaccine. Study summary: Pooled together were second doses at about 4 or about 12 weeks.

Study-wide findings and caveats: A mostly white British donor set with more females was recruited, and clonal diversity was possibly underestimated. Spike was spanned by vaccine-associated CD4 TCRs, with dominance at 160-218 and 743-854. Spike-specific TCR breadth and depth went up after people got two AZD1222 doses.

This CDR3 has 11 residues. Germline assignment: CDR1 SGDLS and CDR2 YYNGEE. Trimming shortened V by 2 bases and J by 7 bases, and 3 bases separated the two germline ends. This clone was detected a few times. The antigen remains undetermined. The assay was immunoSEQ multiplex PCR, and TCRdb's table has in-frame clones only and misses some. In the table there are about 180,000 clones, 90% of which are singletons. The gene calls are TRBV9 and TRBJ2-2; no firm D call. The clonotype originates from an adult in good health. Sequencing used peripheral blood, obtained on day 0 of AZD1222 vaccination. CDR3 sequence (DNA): TGTGCCAGCAGCGTCGGCGGGGAGCTGTTTTTT. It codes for CASSVGGELFF.